The present TCR beta chain was sequenced within a study of blood T cell repertoires in COVID-19. V dropped 3 bases and J dropped 5 bases, with 10 bases sitting between them. The V gene's germline CDR1 is MGHRA and CDR2 YSYEKL. The CDR3 covers 13 residues. The repertoire was sequenced with immunoSEQ multiplex PCR; TCRdb's copy has only in-frame clones and lacks some. Of tens of thousands of clones in the sample, 70% to 90% were seen once. The sample holds a few counts of this clone. This sequence joins TRBV4-1 and TRBJ1-2, with D perhaps TRBD1 (5 bases). The receptor's source is a man aged 60 to 75 in a cohort sampled during active COVID-19. The material sequenced was peripheral blood. DNA of the CDR3: TGCGCCAGCAGCCAGCTGGGGCTTTATGGCTACACCTTC. Residues: CASSQLGLYGYTF.